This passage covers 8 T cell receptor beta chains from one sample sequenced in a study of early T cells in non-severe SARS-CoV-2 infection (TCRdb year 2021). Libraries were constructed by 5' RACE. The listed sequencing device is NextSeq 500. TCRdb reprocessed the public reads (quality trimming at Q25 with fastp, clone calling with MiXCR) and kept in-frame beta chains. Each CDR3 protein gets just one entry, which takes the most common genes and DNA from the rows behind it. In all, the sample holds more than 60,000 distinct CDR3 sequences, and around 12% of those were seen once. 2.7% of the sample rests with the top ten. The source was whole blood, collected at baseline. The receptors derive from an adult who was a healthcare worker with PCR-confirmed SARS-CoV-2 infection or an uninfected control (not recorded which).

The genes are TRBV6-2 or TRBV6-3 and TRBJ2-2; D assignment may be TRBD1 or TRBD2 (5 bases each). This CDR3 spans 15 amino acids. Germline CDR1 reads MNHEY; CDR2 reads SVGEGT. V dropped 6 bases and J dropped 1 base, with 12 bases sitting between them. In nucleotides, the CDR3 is TGTGCCAGCAGACCCGGGGCATTGAACACCGGGGAGCTGTTTTTT. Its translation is CASRPGALNTGELFF.

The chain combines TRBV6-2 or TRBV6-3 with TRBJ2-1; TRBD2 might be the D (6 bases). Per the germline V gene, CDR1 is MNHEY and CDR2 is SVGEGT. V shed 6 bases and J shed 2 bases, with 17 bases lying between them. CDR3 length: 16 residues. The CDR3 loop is CASSPGSRGTYNEQFF. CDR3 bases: TGTGCCAGCAGCCCAGGCAGTCGGGGGACCTACAATGAGCAGTTCTTC.

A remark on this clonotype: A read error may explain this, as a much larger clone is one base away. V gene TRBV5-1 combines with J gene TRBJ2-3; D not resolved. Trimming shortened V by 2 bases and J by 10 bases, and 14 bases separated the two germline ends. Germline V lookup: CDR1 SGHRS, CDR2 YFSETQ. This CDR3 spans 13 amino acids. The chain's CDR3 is CASSFEGKKAQYF. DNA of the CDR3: TGCGCCAGCAGCTTCGAAGGGAAGAAAGCGCAGTATTTT.

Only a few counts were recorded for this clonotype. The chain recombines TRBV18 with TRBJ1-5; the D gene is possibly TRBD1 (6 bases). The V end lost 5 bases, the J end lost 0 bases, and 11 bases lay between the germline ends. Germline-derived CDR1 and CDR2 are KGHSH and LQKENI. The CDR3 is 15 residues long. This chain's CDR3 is CASSADSPSNQPQHF. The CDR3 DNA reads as TGTGCCAGCTCAGCGGACAGTCCTAGCAATCAGCCCCAGCATTTT.

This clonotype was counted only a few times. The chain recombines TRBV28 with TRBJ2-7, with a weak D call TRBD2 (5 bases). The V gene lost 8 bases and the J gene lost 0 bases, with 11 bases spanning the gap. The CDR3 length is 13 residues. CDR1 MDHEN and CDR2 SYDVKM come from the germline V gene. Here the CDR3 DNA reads TGTGCCAGCTCCATCGGGATCTCCTACGAGCAGTACTTC. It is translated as CASSIGISYEQYF.

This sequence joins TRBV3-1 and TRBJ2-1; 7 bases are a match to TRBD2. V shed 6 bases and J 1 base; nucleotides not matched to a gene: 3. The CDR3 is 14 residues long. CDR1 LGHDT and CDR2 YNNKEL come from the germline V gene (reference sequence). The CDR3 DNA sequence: TGTGCCAGCAGACGCGGGGGTTCCTACAATGAGCAGTTCTTC. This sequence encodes CASRRGGSYNEQFF.

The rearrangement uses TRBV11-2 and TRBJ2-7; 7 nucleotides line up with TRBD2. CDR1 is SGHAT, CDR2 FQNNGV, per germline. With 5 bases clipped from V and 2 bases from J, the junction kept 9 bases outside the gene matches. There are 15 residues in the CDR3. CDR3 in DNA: TGTGCCAGCAGCCCGGGAAGCGGGGCCCCCTACGAGCAGTACTTC. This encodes CASSPGSGAPYEQYF. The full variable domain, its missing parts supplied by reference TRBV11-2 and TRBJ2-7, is EAGVAQSPRYKIIEKRQSVAFWCNPISGHATLYWYQQILGQGPKLLIQFQNNGVVDDSQLPKDRFSAERLKGVDSTLKIQPAKLEDSAVYLCASSPGSGAPYEQYFGPGTRLTVT.

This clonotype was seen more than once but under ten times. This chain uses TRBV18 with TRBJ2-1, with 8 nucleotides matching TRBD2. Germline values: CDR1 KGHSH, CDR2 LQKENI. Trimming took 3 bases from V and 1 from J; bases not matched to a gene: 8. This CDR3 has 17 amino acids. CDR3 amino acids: CASSPLGGGGSYNEQFF. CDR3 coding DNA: TGTGCCAGCTCACCCCTCGGGGGGGGCGGGTCCTACAATGAGCAGTTCTTC.